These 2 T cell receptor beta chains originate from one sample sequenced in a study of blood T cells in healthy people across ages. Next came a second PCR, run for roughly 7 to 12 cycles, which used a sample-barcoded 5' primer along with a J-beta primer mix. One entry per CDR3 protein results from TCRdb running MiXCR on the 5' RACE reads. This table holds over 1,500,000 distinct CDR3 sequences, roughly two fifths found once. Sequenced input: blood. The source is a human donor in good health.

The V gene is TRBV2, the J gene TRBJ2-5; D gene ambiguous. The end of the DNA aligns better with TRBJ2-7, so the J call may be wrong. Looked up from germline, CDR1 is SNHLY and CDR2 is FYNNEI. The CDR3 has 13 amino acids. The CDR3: CASSGGDGDEQYF. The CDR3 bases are TGTGCCAGCAGTGGGGGTGATGGGGACGAGCAGTACTTC.

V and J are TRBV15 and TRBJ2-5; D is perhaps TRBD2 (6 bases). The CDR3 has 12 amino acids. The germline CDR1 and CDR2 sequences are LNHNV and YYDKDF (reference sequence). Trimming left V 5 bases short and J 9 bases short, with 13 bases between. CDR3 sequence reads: CATSSYGEAQYF. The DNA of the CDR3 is TGTGCCACCAGCTCATACGGGGAGGCCCAGTACTTC.